This T cell receptor beta chain came from a study of beta chain features in type 1 diabetes. Germline CDR1 LNHDA, CDR2 SQIVND (reference sequence). The V gene end was trimmed by 5 bases and the J gene end by 3 bases; junction bases not matched to a gene: 6. The CDR3 consists of 15 residues. Study-level results: Among patients with Type 1 diabetes, TCRB CDR3s were moderately but significantly shorter in every one of the four CD4+ subsets.

Turning to this clone: Its antigen is not identified.

Sequenced material consisted of expressed TCRB transcripts (all of the isolated RNA was reverse transcribed). The data were produced by immunoSEQ multiplex PCR, yet TCRdb's version contains in-frame clones alone and is incomplete. The table records some 44,000 clones, roughly 70% of them present only once. J is TRBJ2-3 and V is TRBV19, with 9 nucleotides matching TRBD2. The sample consisted of Tregs from blood. The source is a young woman with type 1 diabetes. In DNA, the CDR3 is TGTGCCAGTAGTTTAAGCGGGAGGCGGACAGATACGCAGTATTTT. Translation gives CASSLSGRRTDTQYF.